The T cell receptor beta chain described here comes from a study of T cell responses to AZD1222 COVID-19 vaccine. Study summary: It was second doses at about 4 or about 12 weeks that were pooled. General observations from the study: Spike regions recognized by vaccine-associated CD4 TCRs spanned the protein, led by 160-218 and 743-854. Repertoire sampling occurred only after the peak T cell response. Only a handful of people who got AZD1222 tested seropositive at baseline.

Sequencing used immunoSEQ multiplex PCR; TCRdb keeps in-frame clones, though not all of them. Of about 150,000 clones listed, less than 95% are singletons. This clone was seen a handful of times. Its antigen is not identified. V lost 3 bases and J lost 9, with 9 bases in between. Germline CDR1 and CDR2: SEHNR and FQNEAQ (reference sequence). The CDR3 is 12 residues long. The chain combines TRBV7-9 with TRBJ2-1; D uncertain. Sequenced here: peripheral blood, sampled on day 0 of AZD1222 vaccination. The receptor was derived from an adult in good health. The CDR3: CASSFWYGEQFF. The CDR3 DNA is TGTGCCAGCAGCTTTTGGTATGGTGAGCAGTTCTTC. The complete variable domain, with remaining parts taken from reference TRBV7-9 and TRBJ2-1, reads DTGVSQNPRHKITKRGQNVTFRCDPISEHNRLYWYRQTLGQGPEFLTYFQNEAQLEKSRLLSDRFSAERPKGSFSTLEIQRTEQGDSAMYLCASSFWYGEQFFGPGTRLTVL.